Sequencing of this T cell receptor beta chain was carried out in a study of naive and memory T cell subsets. The SP2 primer and nested alpha and beta constant region primers amplified ligated cDNA in four rounds. Reverse transcription of blood and skin TCR RNA was primed at alpha and beta constant regions. Each CDR3 protein gets one entry after TCRdb re-called the 5' RACE reads with MiXCR. The sample shows about 59,000 distinct CDR3 sequences, approximately 8% of them seen only once. In this sample, this clonotype turned up a few times. The library had UMIs added by 3' ligation of an oligonucleotide to TCR cDNA. Cells were not sorted; total RNA input targeted about 1 to 1,100 ng. This clonotype was obtained from a female donor in good health.

CDR3 DNA sequence: TGTGCCAGCAGCTTATATAGGGAGAGACAGTTCTTC. It is translated as CASSLYRERQFF. V is TRBV7-3 and J is TRBJ2-1, with D possibly being TRBD2 (5 bases). V lost 2 bases, J lost 13 bases, and 12 bases lay in between. Germline loops: CDR1 SGHTA, CDR2 FQGTGA. The CDR3 loop spans 12 amino acids.